The rows below give T cell receptor beta chains drawn from one sample of a study of blood T cell repertoires in COVID-19. Profiled with immunoSEQ multiplex PCR; TCRdb holds only in-frame clones, not every one. This table holds roughly 20,000 clones, 60% to 85% found once. Material for sequencing was peripheral blood. The receptors shown here come from a man in his 60s with active COVID-19. Both conserved end residues are part of each CDR3. The D gene is left open where the match is weak. Some rows have no size entry. The others give once, few or many, or a class for an expanded clone.

V: TRBV9; D: TRBD2; size: NA; J: TRBJ2-5; CDR3: CASSARGTSGKETQYF; DNA: TGTGCCAGCAGCGCAAGAGGGACTAGCGGGAAAGAGACCCAGTACTTC
V: TRBV18; D: NA; size: NA; J: TRBJ1-5; CDR3: CASSPEITGGSNQPQHF; DNA: TGTGCCAGCTCACCAGAGATTACGGGGGGTTCCAATCAGCCCCAGCATTTT
V: TRBV14; D: NA; size: NA; J: TRBJ1-3; CDR3: CASSPDRNSGNTIYF; DNA: TGTGCCAGCAGCCCGGACAGAAACTCTGGAAACACCATATATTTT
V: TRBV27; D: NA; size: NA; J: TRBJ2-2; CDR3: CASSFPADSPEPGELFF; DNA: TGTGCCAGCAGTTTCCCAGCGGACAGCCCAGAACCCGGGGAGCTGTTTTTT
V: TRBV9; D: NA; size: few; J: TRBJ2-2; CDR3: CASSVGRGVTGELFF; DNA: TGTGCCAGCAGCGTAGGCAGGGGAGTAACCGGGGAGCTGTTTTTT
V: TRBV3-1/TRBV3-2; D: NA; size: once; J: TRBJ1-5; CDR3: CASSQDSGGSQPQHF; DNA: TGTGCCAGCAGCCAAGACTCGGGGGGAAGTCAGCCCCAGCATTTT
V: TRBV14; D: NA; size: NA; J: TRBJ2-2; CDR3: CASSPAGLGLTNTGELFF; DNA: TGTGCCAGCAGCCCCGCGGGACTCGGCCTAACGAACACCGGGGAGCTGTTTTTT
V: TRBV24-1; D: NA; size: NA; J: TRBJ2-1; CDR3: CATSEHRATPSYNEQFF; DNA: TGTGCCACCAGTGAGCACAGGGCTACCCCCTCCTACAATGAGCAGTTCTTC
V: TRBV5-1; D: TRBD1; size: NA; J: TRBJ2-1; CDR3: CASTIAGTGNNEQFF; DNA: TGCGCCAGCACTATAGCCGGGACAGGGAACAATGAGCAGTTCTTC
V: TRBV9; D: NA; size: NA; J: TRBJ2-2; CDR3: CASSVGVEAGELFF; DNA: TGTGCCAGCAGCGTAGGGGTGGAGGCCGGGGAGCTGTTTTTT
V: TRBV5-6; D: NA; size: NA; J: TRBJ1-2; CDR3: CASSLASGPGGYTF; DNA: TGTGCCAGCAGCTTGGCTTCGGGCCCGGGAGGCTACACCTTC
V: TRBV5-4; D: NA; size: NA; J: TRBJ1-1; CDR3: CASSLLLTSGTEAFF; DNA: TGTGCCAGCAGCTTGTTGTTAACGTCGGGCACTGAAGCTTTCTTT
V: TRBV6-6; D: TRBD1; size: NA; J: TRBJ2-4; CDR3: CASRRGTVENIQYF; DNA: TGTGCCAGCAGGAGAGGGACAGTAGAAAACATTCAGTACTTC
V: TRBV9; D: NA; size: medium-sized; J: TRBJ2-7; CDR3: CASSGLISGEQYF; DNA: TGTGCCAGCAGCGGGCTCATATCAGGCGAGCAGTACTTC
V: TRBV30; D: NA; size: NA; J: TRBJ1-2; CDR3: CASRQGVGYGYTF; DNA: TGTGCCTCGAGGCAGGGTGTAGGCTATGGCTACACCTTC
V: TRBV19; D: NA; size: NA; J: TRBJ1-6; CDR3: CASSSPAGNSPLHF; DNA: TGTGCCAGTAGCTCGCCAGCAGGGAATTCACCCCTCCACTTT
V: TRBV18; D: TRBD1; size: NA; J: TRBJ1-2; CDR3: CASSPGQDHGYTF; DNA: TGTGCCAGCTCACCTGGACAGGATCATGGCTACACCTTC
V: TRBV5-4; D: NA; size: few; J: TRBJ1-2; CDR3: CASSFEGGGGYTF; DNA: TGTGCCAGCAGCTTTGAAGGGGGTGGTGGCTACACCTTC
V: TRBV24-1; D: NA; size: NA; J: TRBJ2-7; CDR3: CATSDPLSRAYEQYF; DNA: TGTGCCACCAGTGATCCTCTGTCTCGGGCCTACGAGCAGTACTTC
V: TRBV29-1; D: TRBD2; size: once; J: TRBJ2-5; CDR3: CMGRLAALGQYF; DNA: TGCATGGGGCGGCTAGCGGCCTTGGGCCAGTACTTC
V: TRBV5-1; D: TRBD1; size: NA; J: TRBJ1-1; CDR3: CASRMGQGPEAFF; DNA: TGCGCCAGCAGGATGGGACAGGGCCCTGAAGCTTTCTTT
V: TRBV7-2; D: NA; size: medium-sized; J: TRBJ2-1; CDR3: CASSLGLYNEQFF; DNA: TGTGCCAGCAGCCTCGGACTCTACAATGAGCAGTTCTTC
V: TRBV3-1/TRBV3-2; D: TRBD1; size: NA; J: TRBJ1-2; CDR3: CASSRDRGIDGYTF; DNA: TGTGCCAGCAGCCGGGACAGGGGTATTGATGGCTACACCTTC
V: TRBV19; D: NA; size: NA; J: TRBJ1-5; CDR3: CASSTGQTRNQPQHF; DNA: TGTGCCAGTAGTACCGGACAGACGCGCAATCAGCCCCAGCATTTT
V: TRBV7-9; D: NA; size: NA; J: TRBJ1-6; CDR3: CASSPGGELNSPLHF; DNA: TGTGCCAGCAGCCCGGGGGGGGAGTTGAATTCACCCCTCCACTTT
V: TRBV30; D: NA; size: NA; J: TRBJ2-7; CDR3: CAWRDSSWDEQYF; DNA: TGTGCCTGGAGGGACAGCTCGTGGGACGAGCAGTACTTC
V: TRBV3-1/TRBV3-2; D: NA; size: NA; J: TRBJ2-3; CDR3: CASSQERGLDTQYF; DNA: TGTGCCAGCAGCCAAGAAAGAGGTTTAGATACGCAGTATTTT
V: TRBV7-2; D: NA; size: once; J: TRBJ1-1; CDR3: CASSSWTEGEAFF; DNA: TGTGCCAGCAGCTCTTGGACTGAGGGCGAAGCTTTCTTT
V: TRBV19; D: TRBD1; size: NA; J: TRBJ1-1; CDR3: CASLGQMNTEAFF; DNA: TGTGCCAGTCTGGGACAGATGAACACTGAAGCTTTCTTT
V: TRBV5-1; D: TRBD2; size: NA; J: TRBJ2-7; CDR3: CASSLTSGSGYEQYF; DNA: TGCGCCAGCAGCTTAACTAGCGGGAGTGGCTACGAGCAGTACTTC
V: TRBV19; D: TRBD1; size: NA; J: TRBJ2-7; CDR3: CASSIGGQGPYEQYF; DNA: TGTGCCAGTAGTATAGGGGGACAGGGACCCTACGAGCAGTACTTC